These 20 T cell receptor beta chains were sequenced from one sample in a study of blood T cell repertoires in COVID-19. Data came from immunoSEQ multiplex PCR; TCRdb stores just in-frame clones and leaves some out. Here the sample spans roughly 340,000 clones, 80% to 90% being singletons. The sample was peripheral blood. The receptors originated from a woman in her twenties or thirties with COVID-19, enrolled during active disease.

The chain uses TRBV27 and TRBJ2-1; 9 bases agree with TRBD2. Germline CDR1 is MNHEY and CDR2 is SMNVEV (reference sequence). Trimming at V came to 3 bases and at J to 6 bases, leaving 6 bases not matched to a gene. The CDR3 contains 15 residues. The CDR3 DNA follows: TGTGCCAGCAGTTTCGCGGGAGGGCACGGCAATGAGCAGTTCTTC. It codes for CASSFAGGHGNEQFF.

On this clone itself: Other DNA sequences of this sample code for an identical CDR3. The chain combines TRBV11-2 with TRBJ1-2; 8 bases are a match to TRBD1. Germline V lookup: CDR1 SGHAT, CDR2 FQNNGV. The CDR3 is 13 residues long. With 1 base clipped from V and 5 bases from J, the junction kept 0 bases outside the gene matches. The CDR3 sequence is CASSLGQGYGYTF. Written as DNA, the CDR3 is TGTGCCAGCAGCTTAGGACAGGGGTATGGCTACACCTTC.

The CDR3 sequence is CASSLGREIDTQYF. Written as DNA, the CDR3 is TGCGCCAGCAGCTTGGGGCGGGAAATAGATACGCAGTATTTT. The chain employs TRBV5-1 and TRBJ2-3; the D gene is possibly TRBD2 (6 bases). This CDR3 has 14 residues. Germline values: CDR1 SGHRS, CDR2 YFSETQ. V was cut by 0 bases and J by 5 bases, with 10 bases left in between.

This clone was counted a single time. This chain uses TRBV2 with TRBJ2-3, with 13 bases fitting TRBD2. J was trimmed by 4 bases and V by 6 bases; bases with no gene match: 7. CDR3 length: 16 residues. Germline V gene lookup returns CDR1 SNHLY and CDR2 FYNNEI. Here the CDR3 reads CASRAGLAGEADTQYF. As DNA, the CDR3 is TGTGCCAGCAGAGCTGGACTAGCGGGAGAGGCAGATACGCAGTATTTT.

In DNA form, the CDR3 reads TGTGCCAGTAGCCGAAGCGGGGCCTACGAGCAGTACTTC. Amino acids: CASSRSGAYEQYF. The chain carries TRBV19 and TRBJ2-7, with 7 bases aligning to TRBD2. Germline CDR1 reads LNHDA; CDR2 reads SQIVND (reference sequence). This CDR3 region has 13 residues. J was trimmed by 2 bases and V by 6 bases; bases with no gene match: 4.

The CDR3 nucleotides are TGTGCCAGCAGCCAAGATCTTGTGCGGGGCTCCTACAATGAGCAGTTCTTC. It codes for CASSQDLVRGSYNEQFF. This chain connects TRBV3-1 (or the pseudogene TRBV3-2) to TRBJ2-1, with D maybe TRBD2 (6 bases). There are 17 residues in the CDR3. V was shortened by 0 bases and J by 0 bases, with 12 bases between the two germline ends. Per germline, CDR1 LGHDT and CDR2 YNNKEL (reference sequence).

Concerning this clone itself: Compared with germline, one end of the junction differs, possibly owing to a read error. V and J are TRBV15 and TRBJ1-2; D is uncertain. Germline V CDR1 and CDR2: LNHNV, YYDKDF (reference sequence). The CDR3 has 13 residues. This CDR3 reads CATSRDFRNGYTF. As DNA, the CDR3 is TGTGCCACCAGCAGAGATTTCAGGAATGGATACACCTTC. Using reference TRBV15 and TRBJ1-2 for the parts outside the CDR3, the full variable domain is DAMVIQNPRYQVTQFGKPVTLSCSQTLNHNVMYWYQQKSSQAPKLLFHYYDKDFNNEADTPDNFQSRRPNTSFCFLDIRSPGLGDTAMYLCATSRDFRNGYTFGSGTRLTVV.

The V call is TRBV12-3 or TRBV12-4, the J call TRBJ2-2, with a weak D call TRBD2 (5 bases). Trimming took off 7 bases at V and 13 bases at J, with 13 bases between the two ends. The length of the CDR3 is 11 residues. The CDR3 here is CASNPGSGLFF. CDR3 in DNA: TGTGCCAGCAACCCGGGAAGTGGGCTGTTTTTT.

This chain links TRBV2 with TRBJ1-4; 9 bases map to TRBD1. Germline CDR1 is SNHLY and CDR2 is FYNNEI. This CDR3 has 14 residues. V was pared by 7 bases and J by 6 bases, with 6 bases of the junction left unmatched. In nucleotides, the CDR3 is TGTGCCAGCACTATGACAGGGGGGTATGAAAAACTGTTTTTT. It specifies CASTMTGGYEKLFF.

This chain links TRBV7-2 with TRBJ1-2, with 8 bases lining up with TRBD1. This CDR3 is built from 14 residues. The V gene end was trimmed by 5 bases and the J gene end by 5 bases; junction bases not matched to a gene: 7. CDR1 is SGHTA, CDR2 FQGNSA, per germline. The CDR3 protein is CASSARRTGYGYTF. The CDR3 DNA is TGTGCCAGCAGCGCTAGGAGGACAGGGTATGGCTACACCTTC.

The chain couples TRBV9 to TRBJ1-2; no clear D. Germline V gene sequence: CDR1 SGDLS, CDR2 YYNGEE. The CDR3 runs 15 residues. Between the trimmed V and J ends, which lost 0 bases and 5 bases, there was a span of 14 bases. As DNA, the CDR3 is TGTGCCAGCAGCGTAGAAGGAGCGGGGTATTATGGCTACACCTTC. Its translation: CASSVEGAGYYGYTF.

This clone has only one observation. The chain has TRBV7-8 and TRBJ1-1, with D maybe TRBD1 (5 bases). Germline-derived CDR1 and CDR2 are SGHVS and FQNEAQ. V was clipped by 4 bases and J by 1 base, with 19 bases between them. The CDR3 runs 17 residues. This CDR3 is CASSSLDTGEANTEAFF. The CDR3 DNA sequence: TGTGCCAGCAGCTCACTGGACACTGGTGAGGCGAACACTGAAGCTTTCTTT.

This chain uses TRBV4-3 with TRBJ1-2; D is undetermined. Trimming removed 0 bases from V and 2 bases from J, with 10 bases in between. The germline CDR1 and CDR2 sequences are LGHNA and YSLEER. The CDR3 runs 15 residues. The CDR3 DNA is TGCGCCAGCAGCCAAGATTTCGGAGGAAACTATGGCTACACCTTC. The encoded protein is CASSQDFGGNYGYTF.

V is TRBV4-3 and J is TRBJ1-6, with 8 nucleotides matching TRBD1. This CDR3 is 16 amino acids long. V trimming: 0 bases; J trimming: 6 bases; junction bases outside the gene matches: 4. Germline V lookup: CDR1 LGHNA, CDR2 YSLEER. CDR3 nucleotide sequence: TGCGCCAGCAGCCAAGAACGACAGGGGTCTAATTCACCCCTCCACTTT. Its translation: CASSQERQGSNSPLHF.

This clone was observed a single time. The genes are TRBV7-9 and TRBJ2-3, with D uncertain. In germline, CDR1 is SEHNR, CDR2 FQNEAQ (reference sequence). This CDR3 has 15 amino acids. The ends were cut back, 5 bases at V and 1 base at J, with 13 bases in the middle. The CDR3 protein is CASSPRPSGTDTQYF. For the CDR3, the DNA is TGTGCCAGCAGCCCAAGACCGAGCGGCACAGATACGCAGTATTTT.

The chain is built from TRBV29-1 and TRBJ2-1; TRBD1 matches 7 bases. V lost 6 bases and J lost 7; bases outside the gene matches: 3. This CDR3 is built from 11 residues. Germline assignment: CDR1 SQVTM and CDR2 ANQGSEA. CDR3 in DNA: TGCAGCGTGACCAGGGGGAATGAGCAGTTCTTC. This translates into CSVTRGNEQFF.

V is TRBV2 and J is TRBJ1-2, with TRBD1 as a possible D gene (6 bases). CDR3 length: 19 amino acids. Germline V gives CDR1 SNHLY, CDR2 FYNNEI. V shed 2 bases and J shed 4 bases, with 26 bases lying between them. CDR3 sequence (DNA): TGTGCCAGCAGTGAACAAGCTCCGCAGGGGATCCTCTTCCCCTATGGCTACACCTTC. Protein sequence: CASSEQAPQGILFPYGYTF.

The CDR3 region has the DNA TGTGCCAGCAGCGTGAGGAGTGTAGGCGATGGAAACACCATATATTTT. It translates to CASSVRSVGDGNTIYF. The chain combines TRBV9 with TRBJ1-3; the D is unclear. The CDR3 runs 16 residues. CDR1 is SGDLS, CDR2 YYNGEE, per germline. Trimming cost V 2 bases and J 3 bases, with 15 bases left between them.

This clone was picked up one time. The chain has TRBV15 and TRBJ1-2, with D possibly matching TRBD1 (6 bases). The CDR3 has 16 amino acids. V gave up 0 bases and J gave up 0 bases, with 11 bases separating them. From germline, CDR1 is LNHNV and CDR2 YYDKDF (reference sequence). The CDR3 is CATSRDGTTTNYGYTF. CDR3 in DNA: TGTGCCACCAGCAGAGATGGGACAACCACTAACTATGGCTACACCTTC.

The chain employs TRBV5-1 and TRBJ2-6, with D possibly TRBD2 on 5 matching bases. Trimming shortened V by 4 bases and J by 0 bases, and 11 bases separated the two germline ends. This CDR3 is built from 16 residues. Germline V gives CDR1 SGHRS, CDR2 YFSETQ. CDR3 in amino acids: CASSILGHSGANVLTF. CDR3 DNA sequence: TGCGCCAGCAGCATACTAGGGCACTCTGGGGCCAACGTCCTGACTTTC.